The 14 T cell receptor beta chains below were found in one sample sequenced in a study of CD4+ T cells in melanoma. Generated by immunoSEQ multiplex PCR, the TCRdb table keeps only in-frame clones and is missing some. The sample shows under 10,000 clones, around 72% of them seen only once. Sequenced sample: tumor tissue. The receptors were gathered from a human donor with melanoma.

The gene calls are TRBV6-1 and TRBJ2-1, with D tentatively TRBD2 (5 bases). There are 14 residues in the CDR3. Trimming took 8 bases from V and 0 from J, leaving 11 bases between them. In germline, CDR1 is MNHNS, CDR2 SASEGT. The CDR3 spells CASHREISYNEQFF. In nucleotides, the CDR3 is TGTGCCAGCCATAGGGAGATCTCCTACAATGAGCAGTTCTTC.

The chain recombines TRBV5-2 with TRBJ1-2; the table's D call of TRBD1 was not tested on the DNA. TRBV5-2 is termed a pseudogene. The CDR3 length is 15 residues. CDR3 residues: CASSPVGQGFGGYTF. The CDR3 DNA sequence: TGTGCCAGCAGCCCGGTGGGACAGGGGTTCGGTGGCTACACCTTC.

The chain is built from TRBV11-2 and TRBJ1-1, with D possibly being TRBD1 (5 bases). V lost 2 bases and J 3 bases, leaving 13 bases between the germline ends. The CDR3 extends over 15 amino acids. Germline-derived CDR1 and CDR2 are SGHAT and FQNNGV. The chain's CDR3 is CASSLTNRIYTEAFF. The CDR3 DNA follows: TGTGCCAGCAGCTTAACCAACAGGATTTACACTGAAGCTTTCTTT.

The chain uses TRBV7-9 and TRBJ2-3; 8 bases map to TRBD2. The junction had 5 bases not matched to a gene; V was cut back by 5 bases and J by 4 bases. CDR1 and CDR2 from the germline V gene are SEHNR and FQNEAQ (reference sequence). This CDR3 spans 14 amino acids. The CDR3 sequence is CASSRSGSSDTQYF. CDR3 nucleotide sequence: TGTGCCAGCAGCCGCAGCGGGAGTTCAGATACGCAGTATTTT.

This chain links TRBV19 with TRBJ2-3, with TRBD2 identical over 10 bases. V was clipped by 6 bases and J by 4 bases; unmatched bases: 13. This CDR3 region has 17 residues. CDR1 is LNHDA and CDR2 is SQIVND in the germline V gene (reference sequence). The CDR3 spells CASRLREVAGGADTQYF. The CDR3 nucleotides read TGTGCCAGTAGGCTCCGGGAGGTAGCGGGGGGTGCAGATACGCAGTATTTT.

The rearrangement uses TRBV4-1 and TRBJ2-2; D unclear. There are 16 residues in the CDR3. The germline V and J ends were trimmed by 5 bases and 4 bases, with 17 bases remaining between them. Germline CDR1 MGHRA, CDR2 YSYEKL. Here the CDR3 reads CASSGRTVPGTGELFF. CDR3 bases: TGCGCCAGCAGCGGACGGACCGTCCCGGGCACCGGGGAGCTGTTTTTT.

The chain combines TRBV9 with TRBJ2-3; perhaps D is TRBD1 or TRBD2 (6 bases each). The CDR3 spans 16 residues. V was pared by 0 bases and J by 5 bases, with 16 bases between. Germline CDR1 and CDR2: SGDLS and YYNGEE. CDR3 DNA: TGTGCCAGCAGCGTAGAGGGGGGCCGAGGTTTAGATACGCAGTATTTT. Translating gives CASSVEGGRGLDTQYF.

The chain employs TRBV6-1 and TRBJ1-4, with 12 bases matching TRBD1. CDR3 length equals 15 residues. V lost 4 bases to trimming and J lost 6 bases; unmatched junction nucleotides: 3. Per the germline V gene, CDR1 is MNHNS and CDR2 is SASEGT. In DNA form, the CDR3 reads TGTGCCAGCAGTGGGGGACAGGGGGCGGATGAAAAACTGTTTTTT. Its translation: CASSGGQGADEKLFF.

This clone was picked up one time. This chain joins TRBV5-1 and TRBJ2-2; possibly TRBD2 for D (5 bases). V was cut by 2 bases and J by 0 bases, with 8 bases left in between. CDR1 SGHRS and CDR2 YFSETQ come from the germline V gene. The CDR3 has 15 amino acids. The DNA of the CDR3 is TGCGCCAGCAGCTTAATGGGAGCGAACACCGGGGAGCTGTTTTTT. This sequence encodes CASSLMGANTGELFF.

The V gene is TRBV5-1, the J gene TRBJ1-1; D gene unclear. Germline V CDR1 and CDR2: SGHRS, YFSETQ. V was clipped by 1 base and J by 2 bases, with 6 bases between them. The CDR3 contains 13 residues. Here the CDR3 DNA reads TGCGCCAGCAGCTTGCTCAGAAACACTGAAGCTTTCTTT. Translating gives CASSLLRNTEAFF.

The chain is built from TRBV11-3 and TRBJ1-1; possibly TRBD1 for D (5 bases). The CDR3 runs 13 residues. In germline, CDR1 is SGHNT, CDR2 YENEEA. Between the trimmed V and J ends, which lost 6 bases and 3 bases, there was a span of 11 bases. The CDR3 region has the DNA TGTGCCAGCAGTGGGGGGGATTACACTGAAGCTTTCTTT. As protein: CASSGGDYTEAFF.

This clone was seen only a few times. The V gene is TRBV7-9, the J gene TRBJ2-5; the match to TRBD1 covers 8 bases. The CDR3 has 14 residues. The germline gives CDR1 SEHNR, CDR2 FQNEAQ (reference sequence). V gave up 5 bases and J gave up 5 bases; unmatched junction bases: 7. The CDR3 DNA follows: TGTGCCAGCAGCATCCCGACAGGGGTTGAGACCCAGTACTTC. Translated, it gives CASSIPTGVETQYF.

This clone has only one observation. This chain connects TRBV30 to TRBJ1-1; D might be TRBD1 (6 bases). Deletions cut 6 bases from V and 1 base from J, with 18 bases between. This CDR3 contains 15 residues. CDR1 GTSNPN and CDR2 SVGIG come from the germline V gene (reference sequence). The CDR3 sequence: CACSGFGTTNTEAFF. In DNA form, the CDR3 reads TGTGCCTGCTCCGGGTTCGGGACAACGAACACTGAAGCTTTCTTT.

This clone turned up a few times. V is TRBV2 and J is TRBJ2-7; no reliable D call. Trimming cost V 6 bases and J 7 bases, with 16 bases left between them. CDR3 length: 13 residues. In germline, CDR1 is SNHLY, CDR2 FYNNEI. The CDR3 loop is CASRARAWGEQYF. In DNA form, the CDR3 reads TGTGCCAGCAGAGCCCGGGCCTGGGGTGAGCAGTACTTC.